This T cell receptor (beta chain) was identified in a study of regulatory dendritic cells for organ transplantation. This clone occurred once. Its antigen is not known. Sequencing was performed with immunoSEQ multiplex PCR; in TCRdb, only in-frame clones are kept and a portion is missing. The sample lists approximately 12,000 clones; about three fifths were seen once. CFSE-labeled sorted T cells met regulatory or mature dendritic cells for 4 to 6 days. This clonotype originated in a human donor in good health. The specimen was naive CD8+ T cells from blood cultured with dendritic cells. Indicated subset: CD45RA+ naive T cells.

The CDR3 DNA follows: TGCGCCAGCAGCCCCGGACAGGGGAACACCGGGGAGCTGTTTTTT. Protein product: CASSPGQGNTGELFF. The chain couples TRBV4-3 to TRBJ2-2, with 8 positions matching TRBD1. The CDR3 covers 15 residues. Germline CDR1 and CDR2: LGHNA and YSLEER. V trimming: 4 bases; J trimming: 1 base; junction bases outside the gene matches: 2.